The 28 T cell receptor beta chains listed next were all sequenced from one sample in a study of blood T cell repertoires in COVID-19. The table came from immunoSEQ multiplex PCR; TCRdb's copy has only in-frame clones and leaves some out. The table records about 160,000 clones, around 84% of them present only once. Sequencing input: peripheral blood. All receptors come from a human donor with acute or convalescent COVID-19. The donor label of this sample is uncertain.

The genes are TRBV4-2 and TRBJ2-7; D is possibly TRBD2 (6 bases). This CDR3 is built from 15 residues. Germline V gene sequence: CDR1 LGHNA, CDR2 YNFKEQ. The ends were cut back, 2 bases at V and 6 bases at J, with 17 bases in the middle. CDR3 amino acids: CASSQLAGSVGEQYF. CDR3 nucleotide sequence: TGTGCCAGCAGCCAACTCGCGGGGAGTGTTGGCGAGCAGTACTTC.

The CDR3 region has the DNA TGTGCCAGCTCACCACAGGGGCAGGGATCTTACGAGCAGTACTTC. Encoded protein: CASSPQGQGSYEQYF. V and J are TRBV18 and TRBJ2-7, with a tentative D call TRBD1 (5 bases). This CDR3 contains 15 residues. V lost 1 base and J 4 bases, leaving 14 bases between the germline ends. Germline CDR1 reads KGHSH; CDR2 reads LQKENI.

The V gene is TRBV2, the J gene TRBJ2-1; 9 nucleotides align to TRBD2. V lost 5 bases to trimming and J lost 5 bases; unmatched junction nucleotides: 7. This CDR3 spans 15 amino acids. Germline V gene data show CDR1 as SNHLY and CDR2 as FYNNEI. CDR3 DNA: TGTGCCAGCAGTTTTAGCGGGGGTGGCAACAATGAGCAGTTCTTC. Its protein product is CASSFSGGGNNEQFF.

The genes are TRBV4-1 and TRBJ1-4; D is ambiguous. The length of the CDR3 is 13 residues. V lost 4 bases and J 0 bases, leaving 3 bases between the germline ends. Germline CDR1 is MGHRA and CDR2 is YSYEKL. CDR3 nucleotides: TGCGCCAGCAGCCGCGCAACTAATGAAAAACTGTTTTTT. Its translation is CASSRATNEKLFF.

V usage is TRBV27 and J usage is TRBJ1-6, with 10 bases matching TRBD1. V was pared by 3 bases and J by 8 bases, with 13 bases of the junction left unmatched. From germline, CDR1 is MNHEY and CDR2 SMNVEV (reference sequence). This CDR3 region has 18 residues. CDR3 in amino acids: CASSFRGGQGSRDSPLHF. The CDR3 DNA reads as TGTGCCAGCAGTTTTAGAGGGGGACAGGGGAGTAGGGATTCACCCCTCCACTTT.

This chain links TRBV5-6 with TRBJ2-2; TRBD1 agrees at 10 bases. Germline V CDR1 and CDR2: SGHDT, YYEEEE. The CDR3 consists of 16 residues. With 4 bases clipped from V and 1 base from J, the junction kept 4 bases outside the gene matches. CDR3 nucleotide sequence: TGTGCCAGCAGCAGGGGGGACAGGGGGAACACCGGGGAGCTGTTTTTT. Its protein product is CASSRGDRGNTGELFF.

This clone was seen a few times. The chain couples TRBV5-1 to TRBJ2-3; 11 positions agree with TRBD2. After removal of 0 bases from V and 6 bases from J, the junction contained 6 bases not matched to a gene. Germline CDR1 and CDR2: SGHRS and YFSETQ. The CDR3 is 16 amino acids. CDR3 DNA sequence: TGCGCCAGCAGCTTGGTTAGCGGGGGGGCCAGGGATACGCAGTATTTT. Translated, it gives CASSLVSGGARDTQYF.

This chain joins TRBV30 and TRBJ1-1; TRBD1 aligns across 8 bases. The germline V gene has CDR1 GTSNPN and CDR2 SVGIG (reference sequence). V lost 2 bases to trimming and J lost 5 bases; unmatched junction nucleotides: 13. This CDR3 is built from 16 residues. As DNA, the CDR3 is TGTGCCTGGAGTCGGCCCGTGCCAGGGGGCTTTACTGAAGCTTTCTTT. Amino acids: CAWSRPVPGGFTEAFF.

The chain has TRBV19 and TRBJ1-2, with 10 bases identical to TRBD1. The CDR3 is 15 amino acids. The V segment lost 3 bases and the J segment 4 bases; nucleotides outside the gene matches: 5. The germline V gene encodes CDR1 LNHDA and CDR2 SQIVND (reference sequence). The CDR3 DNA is TGTGCCAGTAGTATCCCGGGACAGGGGACCTATGGCTACACCTTC. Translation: CASSIPGQGTYGYTF.

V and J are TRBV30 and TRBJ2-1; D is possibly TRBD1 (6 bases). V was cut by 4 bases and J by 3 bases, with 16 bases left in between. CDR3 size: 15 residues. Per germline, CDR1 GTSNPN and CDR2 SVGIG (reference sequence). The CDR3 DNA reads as TGTGCCTGGATTATGGGACATCCACGCTACAATGAGCAGTTCTTC. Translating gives CAWIMGHPRYNEQFF.

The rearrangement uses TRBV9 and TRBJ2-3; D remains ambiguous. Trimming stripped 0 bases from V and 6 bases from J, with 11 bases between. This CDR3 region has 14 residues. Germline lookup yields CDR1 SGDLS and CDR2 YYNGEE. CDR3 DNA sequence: TGTGCCAGCAGCGTAGACCACTCTCGGGATACGCAGTATTTT. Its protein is CASSVDHSRDTQYF.

The CDR3 sequence: CASSVIAGTTEAFF. Written as DNA, the CDR3 is TGTGCCAGCAGCGTAATAGCAGGGACAACTGAAGCTTTCTTT. The gene calls are TRBV9 and TRBJ1-1; tentative D call: TRBD1 (6 bases). The CDR3 extends over 14 amino acids. Trimming left V 1 base short and J 5 bases short, with 12 bases between. In germline, CDR1 is SGDLS, CDR2 YYNGEE.

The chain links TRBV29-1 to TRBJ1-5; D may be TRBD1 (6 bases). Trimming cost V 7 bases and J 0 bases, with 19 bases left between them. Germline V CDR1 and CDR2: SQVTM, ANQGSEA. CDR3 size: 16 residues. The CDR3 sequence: CSAGGAAVYSNQPQHF. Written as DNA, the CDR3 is TGCAGCGCGGGGGGGGCCGCCGTTTATAGCAATCAGCCCCAGCATTTT. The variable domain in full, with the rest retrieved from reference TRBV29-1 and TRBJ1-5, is SAVISQKPSRDICQRGTSLTIQCQVDSQVTMMFWYRQQPGQSLTLIATANQGSEATYESGFVIDKFPISRPNLTFSTLTVSNMSPEDSSIYLCSAGGAAVYSNQPQHFGDGTRLSIL.

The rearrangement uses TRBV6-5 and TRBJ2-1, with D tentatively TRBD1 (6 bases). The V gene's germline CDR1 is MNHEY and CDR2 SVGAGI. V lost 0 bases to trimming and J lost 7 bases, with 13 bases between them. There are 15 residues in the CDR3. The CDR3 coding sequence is TGTGCCAGCAGTTACTCGAGAAACAGGGAGAATGAGCAGTTCTTC. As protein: CASSYSRNRENEQFF.

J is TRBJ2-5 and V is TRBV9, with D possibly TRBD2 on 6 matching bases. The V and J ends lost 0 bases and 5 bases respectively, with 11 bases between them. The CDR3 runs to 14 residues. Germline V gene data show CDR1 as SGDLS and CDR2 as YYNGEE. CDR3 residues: CASSVEPGGETQYF. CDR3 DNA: TGTGCCAGCAGCGTAGAGCCTGGGGGGGAGACCCAGTACTTC. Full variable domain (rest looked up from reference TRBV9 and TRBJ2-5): DSGVTQTPKHLITATGQRVTLRCSPRSGDLSVYWYQQSLDQGLQFLIQYYNGEERAKGNILERFSAQQFPDLHSELNLSSLELGDSALYFCASSVEPGGETQYFGPGTRLLVL.

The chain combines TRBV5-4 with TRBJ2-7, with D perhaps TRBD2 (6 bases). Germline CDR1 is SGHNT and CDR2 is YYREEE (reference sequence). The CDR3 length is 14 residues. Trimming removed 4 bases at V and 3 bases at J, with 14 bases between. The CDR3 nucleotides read TGTGCCAGCAGCCATCCCGGGACTGGCTACGAGCAGTACTTC. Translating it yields CASSHPGTGYEQYF.

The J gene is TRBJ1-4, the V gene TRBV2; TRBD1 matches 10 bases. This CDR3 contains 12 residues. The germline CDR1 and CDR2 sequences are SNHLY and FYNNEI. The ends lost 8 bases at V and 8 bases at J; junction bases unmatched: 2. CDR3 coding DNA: TGTGCCAGCGGACAGGGGGGAGAAAAACTGTTTTTT. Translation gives CASGQGGEKLFF.

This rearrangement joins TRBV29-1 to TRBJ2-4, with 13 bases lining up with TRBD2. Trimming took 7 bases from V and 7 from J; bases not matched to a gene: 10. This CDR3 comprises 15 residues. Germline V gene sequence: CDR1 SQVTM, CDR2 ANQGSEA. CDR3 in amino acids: CSARTSGGGGNIQYF. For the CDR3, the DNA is TGCAGCGCTCGGACTAGCGGGGGAGGCGGGAACATTCAGTACTTC.

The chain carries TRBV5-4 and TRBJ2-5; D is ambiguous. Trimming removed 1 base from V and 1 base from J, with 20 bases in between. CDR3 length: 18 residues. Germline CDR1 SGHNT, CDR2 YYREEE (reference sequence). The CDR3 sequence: CASSLIGSRVTAQETQYF. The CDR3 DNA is TGTGCCAGCAGCTTGATTGGCTCTAGAGTGACGGCCCAAGAGACCCAGTACTTC. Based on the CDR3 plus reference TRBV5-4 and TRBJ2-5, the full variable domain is ETGVTQSPTHLIKTRGQQVTLRCSSQSGHNTVSWYQQALGQGPQFIFQYYREEENGRGNFPPRFSGLQFPNYSSELNVNALELDDSALYLCASSLIGSRVTAQETQYFGPGTRLLVL.

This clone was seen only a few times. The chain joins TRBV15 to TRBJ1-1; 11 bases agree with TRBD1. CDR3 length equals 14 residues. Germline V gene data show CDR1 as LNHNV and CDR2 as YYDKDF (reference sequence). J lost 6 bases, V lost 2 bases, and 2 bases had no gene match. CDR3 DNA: TGTGCCACCAGCAGAAAGGGACAGGGGGCTGAAGCTTTCTTT. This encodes CATSRKGQGAEAFF.

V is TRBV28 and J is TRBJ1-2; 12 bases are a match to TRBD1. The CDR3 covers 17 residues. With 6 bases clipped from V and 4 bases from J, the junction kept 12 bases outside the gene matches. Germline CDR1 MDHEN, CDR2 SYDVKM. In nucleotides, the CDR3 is TGTGCCAGCAGCACTGGAGGGACAGGGGGCAGAACCTATGGCTACACCTTC. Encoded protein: CASSTGGTGGRTYGYTF.

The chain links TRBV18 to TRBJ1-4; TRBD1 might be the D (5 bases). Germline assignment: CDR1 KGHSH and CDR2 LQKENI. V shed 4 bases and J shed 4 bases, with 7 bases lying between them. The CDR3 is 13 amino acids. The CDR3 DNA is TGTGCCAGCTCACTCGACAGTAATGAAAAACTGTTTTTT. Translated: CASSLDSNEKLFF.

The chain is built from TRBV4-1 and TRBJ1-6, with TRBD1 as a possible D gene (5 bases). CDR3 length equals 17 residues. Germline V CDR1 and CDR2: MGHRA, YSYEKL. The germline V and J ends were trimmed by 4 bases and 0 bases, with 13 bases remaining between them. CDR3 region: CASSPRDGSSYNSPLHF. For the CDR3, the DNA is TGCGCCAGCAGCCCTAGGGACGGGAGCTCCTATAATTCACCCCTCCACTTT.

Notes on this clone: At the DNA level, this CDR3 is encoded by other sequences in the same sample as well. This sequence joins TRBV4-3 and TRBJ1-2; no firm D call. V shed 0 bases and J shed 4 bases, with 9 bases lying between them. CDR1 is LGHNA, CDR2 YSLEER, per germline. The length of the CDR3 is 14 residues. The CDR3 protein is CASSQDRSAYGYTF. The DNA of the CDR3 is TGCGCCAGCAGCCAAGATCGGAGTGCCTATGGCTACACCTTC.

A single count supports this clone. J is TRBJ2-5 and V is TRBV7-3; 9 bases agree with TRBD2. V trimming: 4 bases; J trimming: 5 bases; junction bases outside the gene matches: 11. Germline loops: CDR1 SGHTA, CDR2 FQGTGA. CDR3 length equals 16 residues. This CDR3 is CASSSIPGLAGETQYF. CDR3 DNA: TGTGCCAGCAGCTCCATCCCGGGACTAGCCGGGGAGACCCAGTACTTC.

The CDR3 loop is CASSLRLAGGSSYNEQFF. Here the CDR3 DNA reads TGCGCCAGCAGCTTGAGACTAGCGGGGGGGAGCTCCTACAATGAGCAGTTCTTC. The chain carries TRBV5-1 and TRBJ2-1, with 14 bases that match TRBD2. CDR1 is SGHRS, CDR2 YFSETQ, per germline. The CDR3 consists of 18 residues. V was pared by 1 base and J by 0 bases, with 3 bases of the junction left unmatched.

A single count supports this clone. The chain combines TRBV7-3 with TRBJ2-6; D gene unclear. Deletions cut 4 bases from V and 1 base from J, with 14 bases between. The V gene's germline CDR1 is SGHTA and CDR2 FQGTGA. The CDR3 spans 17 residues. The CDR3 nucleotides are TGTGCCAGCAGCTCCTCCGGAGCCCGATCTGGGGCCAACGTCCTGACTTTC. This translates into CASSSSGARSGANVLTF.

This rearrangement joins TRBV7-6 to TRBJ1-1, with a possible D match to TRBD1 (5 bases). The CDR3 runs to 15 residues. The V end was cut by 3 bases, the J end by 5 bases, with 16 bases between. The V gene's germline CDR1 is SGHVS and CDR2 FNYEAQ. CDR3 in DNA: TGTGCCAGCAGCTTGAGCCCCGGGGGTGAGACTGAAGCTTTCTTT. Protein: CASSLSPGGETEAFF.